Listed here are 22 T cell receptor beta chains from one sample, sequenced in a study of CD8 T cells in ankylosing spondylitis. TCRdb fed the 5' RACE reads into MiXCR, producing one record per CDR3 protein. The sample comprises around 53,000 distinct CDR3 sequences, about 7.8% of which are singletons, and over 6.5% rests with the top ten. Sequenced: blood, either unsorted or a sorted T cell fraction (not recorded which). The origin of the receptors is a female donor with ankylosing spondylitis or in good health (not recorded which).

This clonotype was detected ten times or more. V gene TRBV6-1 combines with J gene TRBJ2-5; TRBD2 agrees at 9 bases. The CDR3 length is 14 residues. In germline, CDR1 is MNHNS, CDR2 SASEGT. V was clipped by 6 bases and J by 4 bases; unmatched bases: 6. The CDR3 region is CASRRLAGRETQYF. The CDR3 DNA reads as TGTGCCAGCAGAAGGCTAGCGGGGCGAGAGACCCAGTACTTC.

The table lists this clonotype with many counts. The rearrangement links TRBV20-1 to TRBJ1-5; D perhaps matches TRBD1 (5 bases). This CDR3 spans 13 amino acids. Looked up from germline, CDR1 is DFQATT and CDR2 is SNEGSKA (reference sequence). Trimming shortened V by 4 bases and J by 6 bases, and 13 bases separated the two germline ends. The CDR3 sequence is CSAIRERGQPQHF. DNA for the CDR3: TGCAGTGCTATTAGGGAAAGGGGTCAGCCCCAGCATTTT.

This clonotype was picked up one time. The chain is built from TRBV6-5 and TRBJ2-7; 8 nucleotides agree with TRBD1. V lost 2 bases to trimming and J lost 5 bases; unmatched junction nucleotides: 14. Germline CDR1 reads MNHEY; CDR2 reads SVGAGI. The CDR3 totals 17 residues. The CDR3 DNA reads TGTGCCAGCAGTTACAGAGGGGCGGACAGGGAGATCCACGAGCAGTACTTC. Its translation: CASSYRGADREIHEQYF.

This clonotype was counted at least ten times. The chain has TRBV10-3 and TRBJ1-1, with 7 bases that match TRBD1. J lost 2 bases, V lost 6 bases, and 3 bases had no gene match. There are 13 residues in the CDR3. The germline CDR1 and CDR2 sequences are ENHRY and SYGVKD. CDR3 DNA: TGTGCCATCAGGGGGGACAGTAACACTGAAGCTTTCTTT. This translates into CAIRGDSNTEAFF.

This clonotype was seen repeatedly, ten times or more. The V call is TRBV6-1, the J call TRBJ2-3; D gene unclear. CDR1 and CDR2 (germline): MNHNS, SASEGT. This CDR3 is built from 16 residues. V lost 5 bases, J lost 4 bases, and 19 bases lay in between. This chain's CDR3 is CASSLGPPVSPDTQYF. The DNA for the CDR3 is TGTGCCAGCAGTCTCGGCCCGCCTGTCTCCCCAGATACGCAGTATTTT.

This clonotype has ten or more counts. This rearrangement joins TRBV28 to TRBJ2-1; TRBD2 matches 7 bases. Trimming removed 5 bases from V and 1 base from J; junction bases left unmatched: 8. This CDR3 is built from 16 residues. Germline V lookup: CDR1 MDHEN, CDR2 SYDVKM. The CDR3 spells CASSTTGGLSYNEQFF. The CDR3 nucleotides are TGTGCCAGCAGTACGACGGGGGGACTATCCTACAATGAGCAGTTCTTC.

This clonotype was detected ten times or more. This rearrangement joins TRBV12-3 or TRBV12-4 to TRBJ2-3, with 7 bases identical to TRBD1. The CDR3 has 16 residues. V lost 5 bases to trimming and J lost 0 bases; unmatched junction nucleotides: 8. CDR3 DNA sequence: TGTGCCAGCAGTCCCCCGGGACAGTTTAGCACAGATACGCAGTATTTT. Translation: CASSPPGQFSTDTQYF.

CDR3 protein: CASSPPTGVLGGTEAFF. CDR3 sequence (DNA): TGCGCCAGCAGCCCCCCAACAGGGGTTCTTGGAGGCACTGAAGCTTTCTTT. The V and J genes are TRBV5-1 and TRBJ1-1; 7 nucleotides match TRBD1. Looked up from germline, CDR1 is SGHRS and CDR2 is YFSETQ. The trim removed 4 bases at V and 4 bases at J, leaving 16 bases unmatched. There are 17 residues in the CDR3.

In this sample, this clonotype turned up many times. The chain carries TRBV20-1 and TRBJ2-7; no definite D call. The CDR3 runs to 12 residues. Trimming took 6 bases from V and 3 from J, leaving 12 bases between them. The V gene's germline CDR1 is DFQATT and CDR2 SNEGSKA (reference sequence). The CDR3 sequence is CSATGRNYEQYF. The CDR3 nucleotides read TGCAGTGCAACCGGACGGAACTACGAGCAGTACTTC.

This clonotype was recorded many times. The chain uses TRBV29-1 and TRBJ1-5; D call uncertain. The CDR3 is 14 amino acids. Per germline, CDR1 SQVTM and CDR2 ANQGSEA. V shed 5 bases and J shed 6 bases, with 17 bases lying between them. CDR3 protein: CSVYPGQERQPQHF. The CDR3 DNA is TGCAGCGTTTACCCGGGCCAAGAGCGTCAGCCCCAGCATTTT.

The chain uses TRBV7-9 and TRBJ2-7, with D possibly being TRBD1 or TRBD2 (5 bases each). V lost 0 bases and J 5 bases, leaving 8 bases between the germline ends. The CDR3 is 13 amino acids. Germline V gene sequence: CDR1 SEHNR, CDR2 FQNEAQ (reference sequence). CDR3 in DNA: TGTGCCAGCAGCTTAGCAGGGGACCACGAGCAGTACTTC. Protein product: CASSLAGDHEQYF.

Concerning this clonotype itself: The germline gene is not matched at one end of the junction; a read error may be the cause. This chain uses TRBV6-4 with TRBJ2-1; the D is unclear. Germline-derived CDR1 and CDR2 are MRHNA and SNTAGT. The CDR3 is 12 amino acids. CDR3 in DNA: TGTGCCAACAGTGACTCCTACAATGAGCAGTTCTTC. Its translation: CANSDSYNEQFF.

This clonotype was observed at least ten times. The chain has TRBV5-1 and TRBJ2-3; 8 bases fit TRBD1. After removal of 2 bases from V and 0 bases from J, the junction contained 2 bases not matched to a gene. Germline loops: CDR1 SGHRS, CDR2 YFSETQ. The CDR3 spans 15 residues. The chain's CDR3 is CASSLRQGSTDTQYF. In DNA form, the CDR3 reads TGCGCCAGCAGCTTAAGACAGGGGAGCACAGATACGCAGTATTTT. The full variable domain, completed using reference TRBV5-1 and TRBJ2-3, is KAGVTQTPRYLIKTRGQQVTLSCSPISGHRSVSWYQQTPGQGLQFLFEYFSETQRNKGNFPGRFSGRQFSNSRSEMNVSTLELGDSALYLCASSLRQGSTDTQYFGPGTRLTVL.

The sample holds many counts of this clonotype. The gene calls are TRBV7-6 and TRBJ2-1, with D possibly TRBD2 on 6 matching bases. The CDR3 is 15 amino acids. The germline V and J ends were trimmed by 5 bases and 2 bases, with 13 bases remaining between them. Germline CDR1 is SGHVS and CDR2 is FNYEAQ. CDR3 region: CASSPPGLPYNEQFF. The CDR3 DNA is TGTGCCAGCAGCCCACCGGGACTTCCCTACAATGAGCAGTTCTTC. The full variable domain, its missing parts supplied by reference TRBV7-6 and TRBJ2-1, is GAGVSQSPRYKVTKRGQDVALRCDPISGHVSLYWYRQALGQGPEFLTYFNYEAQQDKSGLPNDRFSAERPEGSISTLTIQRTEQRDSAMYRCASSPPGLPYNEQFFGPGTRLTVL.

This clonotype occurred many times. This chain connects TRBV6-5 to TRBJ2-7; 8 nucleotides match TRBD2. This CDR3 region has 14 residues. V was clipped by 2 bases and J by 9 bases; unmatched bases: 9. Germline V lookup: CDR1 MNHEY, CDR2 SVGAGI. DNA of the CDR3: TGTGCCAGCAGTTACGGGCGGGGGGTGTCGTGGCAGTACTTC. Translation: CASSYGRGVSWQYF.

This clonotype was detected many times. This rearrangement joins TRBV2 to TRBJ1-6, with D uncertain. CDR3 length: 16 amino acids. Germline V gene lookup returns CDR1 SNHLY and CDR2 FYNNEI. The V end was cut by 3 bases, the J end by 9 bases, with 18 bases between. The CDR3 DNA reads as TGTGCCAGCAGTGAGGGTGCAAAGGCCTTTCTTTCACCCCTCCACTTT. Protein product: CASSEGAKAFLSPLHF.

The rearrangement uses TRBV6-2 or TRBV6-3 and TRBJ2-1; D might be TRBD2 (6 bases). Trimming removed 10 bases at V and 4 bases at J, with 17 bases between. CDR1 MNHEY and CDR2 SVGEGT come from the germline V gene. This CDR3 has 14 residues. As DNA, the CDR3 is TGTGCCACCATACGGGGGAGAGGGTACAATGAGCAGTTCTTC. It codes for CATIRGRGYNEQFF.

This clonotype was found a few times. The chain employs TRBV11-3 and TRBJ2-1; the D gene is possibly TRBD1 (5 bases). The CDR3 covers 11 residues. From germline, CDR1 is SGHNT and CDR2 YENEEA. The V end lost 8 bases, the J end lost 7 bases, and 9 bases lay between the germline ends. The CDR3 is CASGYRNEQFF. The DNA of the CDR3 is TGTGCCAGCGGGTACAGGAATGAGCAGTTCTTC.

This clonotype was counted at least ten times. The CDR3 loop is CASSPNNEQFF. CDR3 bases: TGCGCCAGCAGCCCCAACAATGAGCAGTTCTTC. This chain joins TRBV5-1 and TRBJ2-1; no definite D call. Deletions cut 4 bases from V and 5 bases from J, with 4 bases between. Germline V gene sequence: CDR1 SGHRS, CDR2 YFSETQ. The CDR3 loop spans 11 amino acids.

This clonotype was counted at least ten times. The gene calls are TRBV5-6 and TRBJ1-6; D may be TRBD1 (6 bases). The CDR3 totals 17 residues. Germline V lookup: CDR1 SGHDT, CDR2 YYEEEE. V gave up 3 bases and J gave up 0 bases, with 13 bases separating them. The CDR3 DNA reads TGTGCCAGCAGCTCTTCGCAGGGGTTCTCCTATAATTCACCCCTCCACTTT. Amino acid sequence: CASSSSQGFSYNSPLHF.

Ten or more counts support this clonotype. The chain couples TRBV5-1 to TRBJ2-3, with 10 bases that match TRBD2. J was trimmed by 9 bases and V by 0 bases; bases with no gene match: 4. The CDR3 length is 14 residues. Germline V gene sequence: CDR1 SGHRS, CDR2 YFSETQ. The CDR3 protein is CASSLDLAGVTQYF. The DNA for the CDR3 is TGCGCCAGCAGCTTGGATCTAGCGGGGGTGACGCAGTATTTT.

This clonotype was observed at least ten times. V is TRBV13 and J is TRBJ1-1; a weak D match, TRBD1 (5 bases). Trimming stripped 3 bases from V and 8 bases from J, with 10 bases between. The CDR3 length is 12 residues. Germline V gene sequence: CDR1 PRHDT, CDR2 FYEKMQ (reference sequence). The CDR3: CASSFEDNEAFF. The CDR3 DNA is TGTGCCAGCAGCTTCGAGGACAACGAAGCTTTCTTT. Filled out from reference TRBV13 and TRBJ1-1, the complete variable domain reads AAGVIQSPRHLIKEKRETATLKCYPIPRHDTVYWYQQGPGQDPQFLISFYEKMQSDKGSIPDRFSAQQFSDYHSELNMSSLELGDSALYFCASSFEDNEAFFGQGTRLTVV.